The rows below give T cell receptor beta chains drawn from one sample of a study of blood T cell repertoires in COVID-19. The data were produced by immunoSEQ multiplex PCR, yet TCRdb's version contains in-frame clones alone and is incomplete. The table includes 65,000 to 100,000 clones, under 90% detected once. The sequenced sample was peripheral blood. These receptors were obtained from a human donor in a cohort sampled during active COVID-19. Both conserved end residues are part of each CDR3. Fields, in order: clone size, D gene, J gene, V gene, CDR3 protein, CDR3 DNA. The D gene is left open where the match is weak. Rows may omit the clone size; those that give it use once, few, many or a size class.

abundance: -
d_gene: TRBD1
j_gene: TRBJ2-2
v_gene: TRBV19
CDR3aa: CASSILDRGTGELFF
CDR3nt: TGTGCCAGTAGCATCCTGGACAGGGGGACCGGGGAGCTGTTTTTT

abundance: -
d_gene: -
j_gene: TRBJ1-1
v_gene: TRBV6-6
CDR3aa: CASSDEVNTEAFF
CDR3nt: TGTGCCAGCAGTGATGAGGTGAACACTGAAGCTTTCTTT

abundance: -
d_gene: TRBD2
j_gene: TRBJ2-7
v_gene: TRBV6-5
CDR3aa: CASRSSGSVQYF
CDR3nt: TGTGCCAGCAGGTCTAGCGGGTCGGTGCAGTACTTC

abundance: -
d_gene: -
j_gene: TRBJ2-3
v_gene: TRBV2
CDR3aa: CASTRISPIRLDTQYF
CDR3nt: TGTGCCAGCACTAGGATTAGCCCCATCCGGTTAGATACGCAGTATTTT

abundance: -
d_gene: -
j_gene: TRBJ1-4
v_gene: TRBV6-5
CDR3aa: CAISPVGGFHEKLFF
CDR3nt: TGTGCGATATCACCGGTCGGAGGATTTCATGAAAAACTGTTTTTT

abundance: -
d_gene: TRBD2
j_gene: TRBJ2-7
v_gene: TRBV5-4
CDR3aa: CASSLRLAGGTYEQYF
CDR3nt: TGTGCCAGCAGCTTGAGACTAGCGGGGGGGACCTACGAGCAGTACTTC

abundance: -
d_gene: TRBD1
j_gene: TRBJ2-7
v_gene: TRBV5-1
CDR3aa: CASRGQGDSAYEQYF
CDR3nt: TGCGCCAGCAGAGGACAGGGGGATTCGGCCTACGAGCAGTACTTC

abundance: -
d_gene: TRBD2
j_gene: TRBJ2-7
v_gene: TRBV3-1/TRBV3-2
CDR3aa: CASSQSSQRGAYEQYF
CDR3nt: TGTGCCAGCAGCCAGTCCTCACAGCGGGGGGCCTACGAGCAGTACTTC

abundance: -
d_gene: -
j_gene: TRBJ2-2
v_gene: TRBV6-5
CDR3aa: CASSYDVAGTGGELFF
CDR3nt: TGTGCCAGCAGTTACGATGTGGCGGGCACGGGCGGGGAGCTGTTTTTT

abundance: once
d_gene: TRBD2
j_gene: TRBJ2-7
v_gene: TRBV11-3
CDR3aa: CASSPRGGSYEQYF
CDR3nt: TGTGCCAGCAGCCCCCGCGGGGGCTCCTACGAGCAGTACTTC

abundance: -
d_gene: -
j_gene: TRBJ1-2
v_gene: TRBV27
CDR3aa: CASSLSGRPNLYGYTF
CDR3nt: TGTGCCAGCAGTTTATCAGGCAGGCCGAACCTCTATGGCTACACCTTC

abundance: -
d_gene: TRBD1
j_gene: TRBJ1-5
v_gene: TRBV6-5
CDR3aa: CASSSDRVGSQPQHF
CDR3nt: TGTGCCAGCAGTAGCGACAGGGTGGGCTCCCAGCCCCAGCATTTT

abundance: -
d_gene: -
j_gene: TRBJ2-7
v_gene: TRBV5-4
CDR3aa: CASSLDPGLYEQYF
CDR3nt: TGTGCCAGCAGCTTGGATCCGGGGTTGTACGAGCAGTACTTC

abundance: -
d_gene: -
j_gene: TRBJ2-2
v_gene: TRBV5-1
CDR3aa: CASSLGGGTGELFF
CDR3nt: TGCGCCAGCAGCTTAGGAGGTGGGACCGGGGAGCTGTTTTTT

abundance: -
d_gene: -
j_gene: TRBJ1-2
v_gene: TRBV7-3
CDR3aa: CASSPGNGYGYTF
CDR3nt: TGTGCCAGCAGCCCGGGGAACGGCTATGGCTACACCTTC